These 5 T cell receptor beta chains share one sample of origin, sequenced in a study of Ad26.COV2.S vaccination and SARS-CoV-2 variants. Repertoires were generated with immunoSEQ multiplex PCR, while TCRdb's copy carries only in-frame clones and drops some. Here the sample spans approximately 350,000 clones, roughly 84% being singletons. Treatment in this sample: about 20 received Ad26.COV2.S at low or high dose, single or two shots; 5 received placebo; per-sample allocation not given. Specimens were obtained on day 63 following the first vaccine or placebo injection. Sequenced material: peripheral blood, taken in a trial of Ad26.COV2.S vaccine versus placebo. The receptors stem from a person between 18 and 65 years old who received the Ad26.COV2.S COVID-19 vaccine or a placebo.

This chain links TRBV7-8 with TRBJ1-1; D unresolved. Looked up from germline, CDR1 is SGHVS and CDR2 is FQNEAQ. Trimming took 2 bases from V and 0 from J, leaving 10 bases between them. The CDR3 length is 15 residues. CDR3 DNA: TGTGCCAGCAGCTTATCGACGTGGGTGAACACTGAAGCTTTCTTT. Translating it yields CASSLSTWVNTEAFF.

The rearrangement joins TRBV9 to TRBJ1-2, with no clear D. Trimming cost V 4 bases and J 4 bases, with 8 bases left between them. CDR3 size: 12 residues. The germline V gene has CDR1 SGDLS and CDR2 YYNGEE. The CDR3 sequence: CASSKDLYGYTF. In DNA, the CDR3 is TGTGCCAGCAGCAAGGACCTCTATGGCTACACCTTC.

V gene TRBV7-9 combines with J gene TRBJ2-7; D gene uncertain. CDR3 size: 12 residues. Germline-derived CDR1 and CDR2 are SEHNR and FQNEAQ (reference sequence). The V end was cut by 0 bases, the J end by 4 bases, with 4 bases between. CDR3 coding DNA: TGTGCCAGCAGCTTAGCAAATTACGAGCAGTACTTC. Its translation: CASSLANYEQYF.

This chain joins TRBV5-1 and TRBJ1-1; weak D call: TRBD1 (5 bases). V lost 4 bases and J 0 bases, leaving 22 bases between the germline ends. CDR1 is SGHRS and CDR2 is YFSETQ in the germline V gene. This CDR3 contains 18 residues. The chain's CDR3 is CASSHTSPRQNMNTEAFF. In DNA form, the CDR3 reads TGCGCCAGCAGCCACACATCGCCTAGACAGAACATGAACACTGAAGCTTTCTTT.

The CDR3 here is CASSEVSGGYNEQFF. In DNA form, the CDR3 reads TGTGCCAGCAGTGAGGTTAGCGGGGGGTACAATGAGCAGTTCTTC. This chain joins TRBV2 and TRBJ2-1; TRBD2 agrees at 10 bases. The germline V gene has CDR1 SNHLY and CDR2 FYNNEI. After removal of 3 bases from V and 4 bases from J, the junction contained 3 bases not matched to a gene. The CDR3 is made up of 15 amino acids.